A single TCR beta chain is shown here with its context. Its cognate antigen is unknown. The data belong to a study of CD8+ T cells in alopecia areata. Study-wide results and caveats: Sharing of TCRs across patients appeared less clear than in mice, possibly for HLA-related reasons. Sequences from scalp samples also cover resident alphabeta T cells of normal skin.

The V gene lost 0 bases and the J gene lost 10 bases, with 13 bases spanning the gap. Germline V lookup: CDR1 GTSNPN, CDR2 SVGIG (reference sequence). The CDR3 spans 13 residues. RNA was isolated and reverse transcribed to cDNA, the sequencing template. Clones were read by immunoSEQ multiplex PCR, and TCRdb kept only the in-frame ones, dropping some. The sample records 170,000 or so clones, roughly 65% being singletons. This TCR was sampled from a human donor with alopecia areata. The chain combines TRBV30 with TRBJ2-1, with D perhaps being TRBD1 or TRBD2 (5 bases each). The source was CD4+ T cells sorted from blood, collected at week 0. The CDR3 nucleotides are TGTGCCTGGAGTGTACTGGGGCCGGGAGAGCAGTTCTTC. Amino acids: CAWSVLGPGEQFF. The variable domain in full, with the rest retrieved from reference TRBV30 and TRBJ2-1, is SQTIHQWPATLVQPVGSPLSLECTVEGTSNPNLYWYRQAAGRGLQLLFYSVGIGQISSEVPQNLSASRPQDRQFILSSKKLLLSDSGFYLCAWSVLGPGEQFFGPGTRLTVL.